Listed below are T cell receptor beta chains from one sample, sequenced in a study of long-term antiretroviral therapy in people with HIV. TCRdb's table, derived via immunoSEQ multiplex PCR, lists solely in-frame clones and lacks some. Altogether some 19,000 clones are present, around 80% being singletons, with the ten largest covering roughly 10%. The sequencing used unsorted PBMCs, collected 4.1 years after starting antiretroviral therapy. All receptors derive from a woman in her 40s with HIV. CDR3s include the opening cysteine and the closing phenylalanine or tryptophan. The D gene is left open where the match is weak. Part of the rows lack a size; the others show once, few, many or a class for expanded clones.

j_call: TRBJ2-5; v_call: TRBV7-9; clone_size: NA; d_call: TRBD2; cdr3_nt: TGTGCCAGCAGCGCAACTAGCGGGGGGGCCCAAGAGACCCAGTACTTC; cdr3_aa: CASSATSGGAQETQYF
j_call: TRBJ1-1; v_call: TRBV28; clone_size: NA; d_call: NA; cdr3_nt: TGTGCCAGCAGTTTAACTAACCCGAACACTGAAGCTTTCTTT; cdr3_aa: CASSLTNPNTEAFF
j_call: TRBJ1-3; v_call: TRBV21-1; clone_size: NA; d_call: NA; cdr3_nt: TGTGCCAGCAGCAGACTACAGGTCCCCTCTGGAAACACCATATATTTT; cdr3_aa: CASSRLQVPSGNTIYF
j_call: TRBJ2-5; v_call: TRBV6-1; clone_size: NA; d_call: NA; cdr3_nt: TGTGCCAGCAGTGAATTCGTGACACCCGAGACCCAGTACTTC; cdr3_aa: CASSEFVTPETQYF
j_call: TRBJ2-7; v_call: TRBV19; clone_size: NA; d_call: NA; cdr3_nt: TGTGCCAGTAGTATTTATGGCAGCTCCTACGAGCAGTACTTC; cdr3_aa: CASSIYGSSYEQYF
j_call: TRBJ1-2; v_call: TRBV14; clone_size: NA; d_call: NA; cdr3_nt: TGTGCCAGCAGCCAAGTAGTGATGTATGGCTACACCTTC; cdr3_aa: CASSQVVMYGYTF
j_call: TRBJ1-2; v_call: TRBV7-9; clone_size: NA; d_call: NA; cdr3_nt: TGTGCCAGCAGCATAATAGTGGGGGGCTACACCTTC; cdr3_aa: CASSIIVGGYTF
j_call: TRBJ1-1; v_call: TRBV30; clone_size: NA; d_call: NA; cdr3_nt: TGTGCCTGGAGTGTACACCAGCTTTTGAACACTGAAGCTTTCTTT; cdr3_aa: CAWSVHQLLNTEAFF
j_call: TRBJ1-1; v_call: TRBV5-1; clone_size: NA; d_call: NA; cdr3_nt: TGCGCCAGCAGCATTTGGGGAAACACTGAAGCTTTCTTT; cdr3_aa: CASSIWGNTEAFF
j_call: TRBJ2-7; v_call: TRBV7-2; clone_size: NA; d_call: NA; cdr3_nt: TGTGCCAGCAGCTCGACTCAGGGGGGCTACGAGCAGTACTTC; cdr3_aa: CASSSTQGGYEQYF
j_call: TRBJ1-1; v_call: TRBV27; clone_size: few; d_call: NA; cdr3_nt: TGTGCCAGTAGCTTAACAGGGAGGAACACTGAAGCTTTCTTT; cdr3_aa: CASSLTGRNTEAFF
j_call: TRBJ2-2; v_call: TRBV5-1; clone_size: NA; d_call: NA; cdr3_nt: TGCGCCAGCAGCGAAAGGATAGGAGGGGCCGGGGAGCTGTTTTTT; cdr3_aa: CASSERIGGAGELFF
j_call: TRBJ2-3; v_call: TRBV6-6; clone_size: NA; d_call: TRBD1; cdr3_nt: TGTGCCAGCAGTTACTCTAACAGGGGTACAGATACGCAGTATTTT; cdr3_aa: CASSYSNRGTDTQYF